This entry lists 31 T cell receptor beta chains sequenced from one sample in a study of neurological immune-mediated disorders. MiXCR, applied by TCRdb to the 5' RACE reads, yields one record per CDR3 protein. Of more than 45,000 distinct CDR3 sequences in the sample, 4.2% were seen once. The sample consisted of PBMCs. These receptors were collected from a man in his forties or fifties with multiple sclerosis.

This clonotype appeared many times. This chain links TRBV20-1 with TRBJ2-2; D assignment may be TRBD1 or TRBD2 (5 bases each). Germline-derived CDR1 and CDR2 are DFQATT and SNEGSKA (reference sequence). Trimming removed 0 bases at V and 3 bases at J, with 17 bases between. There are 17 residues in the CDR3. The CDR3 region has the DNA TGCAGTGCTAGAGACCGATGGTGGGGGTCGGACACCGGGGAGCTGTTTTTT. Protein: CSARDRWWGSDTGELFF.

This rearrangement joins TRBV11-3 to TRBJ1-1; D not certain. The V gene lost 5 bases and the J gene lost 0 bases, with 7 bases spanning the gap. Germline V gene sequence: CDR1 SGHNT, CDR2 YENEEA. The CDR3 has 13 residues. The CDR3 loop is CASSDGMNTEAFF. The CDR3 coding sequence is TGTGCCAGCAGCGACGGTATGAACACTGAAGCTTTCTTT.

In its sample, this clonotype was seen many times. This chain links TRBV4-1 with TRBJ2-2; D remains unclear. Trimming pared 1 base from V and 1 base from J, leaving 4 bases between. This CDR3 comprises 14 residues. The germline V gene has CDR1 MGHRA and CDR2 YSYEKL. The CDR3 loop reads CASSQAGNTGELFF. Written as DNA, the CDR3 is TGCGCCAGCAGCCAAGCGGGGAACACCGGGGAGCTGTTTTTT.

With regard to this clonotype: A much more abundant neighbour one base away suggests this may be a read error. The chain carries TRBV6-5 and TRBJ2-7, with a weak D call TRBD1 (5 bases). Trimming took off 5 bases at V and 2 bases at J, with 10 bases between the two ends. The germline V gene has CDR1 MNHEY and CDR2 SVGAGI. This CDR3 has 13 amino acids. This CDR3 is CASSDRRTYEQYF. The CDR3, as DNA: TGTGCCAGCAGTGACAGAAGAACCTACGAGCAGTACTTC.

This sequence joins TRBV20-1 and TRBJ2-7, with a tentative D call TRBD2 (6 bases). Germline V gene sequence: CDR1 DFQATT, CDR2 SNEGSKA (reference sequence). This CDR3 spans 13 amino acids. Trimming pared 3 bases from V and 5 bases from J, leaving 14 bases between. The CDR3 loop reads CSARGWGDHEQYF. The DNA for the CDR3 is TGCAGTGCTAGGGGGTGGGGGGACCACGAGCAGTACTTC.

The table lists this clonotype with many counts. The chain has TRBV7-8 and TRBJ2-5; TRBD1 aligns across 8 bases. V lost 3 bases and J lost 4; bases outside the gene matches: 7. Germline CDR1 SGHVS, CDR2 FQNEAQ. The CDR3 is 15 amino acids. CDR3 DNA: TGTGCCAGCAGCTTCCTCAACAGGGGGACAGAGACCCAGTACTTC. It is translated as CASSFLNRGTETQYF.

This clonotype appeared many times. The V and J genes are TRBV20-1 and TRBJ2-7; tentatively, D is TRBD2 (6 bases). The CDR3 loop spans 15 amino acids. V was cut by 6 bases and J by 2 bases, with 20 bases left in between. Germline assignment: CDR1 DFQATT and CDR2 SNEGSKA (reference sequence). DNA of the CDR3: TGCAGTGCCGACACGACGGGAGTCAACCCCTACGAGCAGTACTTC. Amino acids: CSADTTGVNPYEQYF.

This clonotype was counted a few times. The junction shows a germline mismatch at one end, possibly a read error. The chain joins TRBV18 to TRBJ1-5, with 7 bases identical to TRBD1. Germline V gene sequence: CDR1 KGHSH, CDR2 LQKENI. The CDR3 consists of 14 residues. In nucleotides, the CDR3 is TGTGCCAGCTCACCCTCGGGACAGTCTCAGCCCCAGAATTTT. Translated, it gives CASSPSGQSQPQNF.

Many counts were recorded for this clonotype. V usage is TRBV20-1 and J usage is TRBJ1-1; TRBD1 is a possible D gene (6 bases). V lost 2 bases, J lost 3 bases, and 13 bases lay in between. The CDR3 contains 14 residues. In germline, CDR1 is DFQATT, CDR2 SNEGSKA (reference sequence). Here the CDR3 DNA reads TGCAGTGCTAGACCTGATCAGGGGTACACTGAAGCTTTCTTT. Its translation: CSARPDQGYTEAFF.

This clonotype was seen at least ten times. V is TRBV29-1 and J is TRBJ1-1; D not certain. CDR1 and CDR2 (germline): SQVTM, ANQGSEA. The CDR3 is 11 residues long. V was pared by 5 bases and J by 4 bases, with 8 bases between. CDR3 region: CSVTHSTEAFF. CDR3 nucleotide sequence: TGCAGCGTTACCCACTCCACTGAAGCTTTCTTT.

The chain recombines TRBV7-2 with TRBJ1-1; D is unclear. The V gene lost 3 bases and the J gene lost 1 base, with 12 bases spanning the gap. CDR3 size: 15 residues. Germline values: CDR1 SGHTA, CDR2 FQGNSA. The CDR3 DNA is TGTGCCAGCAGCTTTCAACGGGCTGCGAACACTGAAGCTTTCTTT. Translating gives CASSFQRAANTEAFF.

At least ten counts were recorded for this clonotype. The J gene is TRBJ2-1, the V gene TRBV5-5; 7 bases agree with TRBD2. V lost 3 bases to trimming and J lost 4 bases; unmatched junction nucleotides: 4. This CDR3 has 14 amino acids. Per germline, CDR1 SGHKS and CDR2 YYEKEE (reference sequence). CDR3 nucleotides: TGTGCCAGCAGCTCTTACGGGAGGTACAATGAGCAGTTCTTC. Translated: CASSSYGRYNEQFF. Based on the CDR3 plus reference TRBV5-5 and TRBJ2-1, the full variable domain is DAGVTQSPTHLIKTRGQQVTLRCSPISGHKSVSWYQQVLGQGPQFIFQYYEKEERGRGNFPDRFSARQFPNYSSELNVNALLLGDSALYLCASSSYGRYNEQFFGPGTRLTVL.

The sample holds many counts of this clonotype. Written as DNA, the CDR3 is TGTGCCAGCAGCTTTGGACTAGGCGTTAGCACAGATACGCAGTATTTT. It encodes CASSFGLGVSTDTQYF. This chain joins TRBV9 and TRBJ2-3, with 7 nucleotides matching TRBD2. Germline CDR1 and CDR2: SGDLS and YYNGEE. The CDR3 sequence is 16 residues long. V trimming: 4 bases; J trimming: 0 bases; junction bases outside the gene matches: 8.

Only a few counts were recorded for this clonotype. The V and J genes are TRBV2 and TRBJ2-6, with TRBD1 matching 9 bases. The CDR3 runs 19 residues. V was clipped by 5 bases and J by 0 bases; unmatched bases: 11. Germline V gene sequence: CDR1 SNHLY, CDR2 FYNNEI. CDR3 protein: CASSYYPGQGLSGANVLTF. DNA of the CDR3: TGTGCCAGCAGTTACTATCCGGGACAGGGCCTCTCTGGGGCCAACGTCCTGACTTTC.

This clonotype was picked up many times. The chain is built from TRBV5-1 and TRBJ2-7, with D unclear. V lost 5 bases to trimming and J lost 6 bases, with 18 bases between them. CDR1 is SGHRS and CDR2 is YFSETQ in the germline V gene. The CDR3 length is 14 residues. The CDR3 DNA reads as TGCGCCAGCAGAAACCCACATCAAGCCGGCGAGCAGTACTTC. Protein: CASRNPHQAGEQYF. Together with reference TRBV5-1 and TRBJ2-7, the CDR3 gives the full variable domain: KAGVTQTPRYLIKTRGQQVTLSCSPISGHRSVSWYQQTPGQGLQFLFEYFSETQRNKGNFPGRFSGRQFSNSRSEMNVSTLELGDSALYLCASRNPHQAGEQYFGPGTRLTVT.

This clonotype has ten or more counts. V gene TRBV30 combines with J gene TRBJ1-1; TRBD1 is a possible D gene (5 bases). Germline CDR1 reads GTSNPN; CDR2 reads SVGIG (reference sequence). The germline V and J ends were trimmed by 1 base and 5 bases, with 17 bases remaining between them. The CDR3 totals 15 residues. The DNA of the CDR3 is TGTGCCTGGAGTGGGGGGGGATGGATGGGGACTGAAGCTTTCTTT. Protein product: CAWSGGGWMGTEAFF.

This clonotype was observed many times. The V gene is TRBV5-1, the J gene TRBJ2-2; no definite D call. The CDR3 sequence is 12 residues long. Trimming stripped 6 bases from V and 2 bases from J, with 5 bases between. Germline loops: CDR1 SGHRS, CDR2 YFSETQ. The CDR3 reads CASTLNTGELFF. The CDR3 nucleotides are TGCGCCAGCACCTTAAACACCGGGGAGCTGTTTTTT. Looking up the rest from reference TRBV5-1 and TRBJ2-2 gives the full variable domain: KAGVTQTPRYLIKTRGQQVTLSCSPISGHRSVSWYQQTPGQGLQFLFEYFSETQRNKGNFPGRFSGRQFSNSRSEMNVSTLELGDSALYLCASTLNTGELFFGEGSRLTVL.

In its sample, this clonotype was seen many times. The CDR3 DNA reads TGCAGTGCCTCCAGGGTCGGGTACAATGAGCAGTTCTTC. Translating gives CSASRVGYNEQFF. The chain couples TRBV20-1 to TRBJ2-1; perhaps TRBD1 as D (5 bases). This CDR3 spans 13 amino acids. Germline V gives CDR1 DFQATT, CDR2 SNEGSKA (reference sequence). The V gene lost 6 bases and the J gene lost 4 bases, with 13 bases spanning the gap.

This clonotype was observed at least ten times. J is TRBJ2-1 and V is TRBV12-3 or TRBV12-4, with D perhaps being TRBD1 or TRBD2 (6 bases each). V lost 2 bases to trimming and J lost 6 bases, with 14 bases between them. The CDR3 is 15 residues long. The CDR3 DNA is TGTGCCAGCAGTTTAACCGGGGGCGCCCCCAATGAGCAGTTCTTC. Its translation: CASSLTGGAPNEQFF.

With regard to this clonotype: Mismatch with germline at one junction end may stem from a read error. J is TRBJ2-6 and V is TRBV7-2; 11 bases are shared with TRBD2. CDR3 length: 18 amino acids. Germline V lookup: CDR1 SGHTA, CDR2 FQGNSA. The CDR3 region has the DNA TGTGCCAGCAGCTTTAGACTAGCGGGGACCTCTGGGGCCAAAGTCCTGACTTTC. Translation: CASSFRLAGTSGAKVLTF.

Remarks on this clonotype: Just one base apart from a much larger clone, this may be a read error. This chain uses TRBV11-2 with TRBJ2-3, with 13 bases matching TRBD2. There are 16 residues in the CDR3. Germline V gene data show CDR1 as SGHAT and CDR2 as FQNNGV. CDR3 sequence (DNA): TGTGCCAGCAGCAACCGGACTAGCGGGGGAGGAGATAAGCAGTATTTT. Translating it yields CASSNRTSGGGDKQYF.

This clonotype was detected ten times or more. This chain joins TRBV20-1 and TRBJ1-1; D unclear. From germline, CDR1 is DFQATT and CDR2 SNEGSKA (reference sequence). This CDR3 region has 13 residues. V was clipped by 0 bases and J by 1 base, with 6 bases between them. In DNA form, the CDR3 reads TGCAGTGCTAGAGATCGCGCGAACACTGAAGCTTTCTTT. Protein: CSARDRANTEAFF.

This clonotype turned up a few times. The V and J genes are TRBV13 and TRBJ2-7; D not certain. The germline V gene has CDR1 PRHDT and CDR2 FYEKMQ (reference sequence). The CDR3 contains 15 residues. Trimming took off 5 bases at V and 6 bases at J, with 20 bases between the two ends. CDR3 region: CASSHESYRGSEQYF. CDR3 coding DNA: TGTGCCAGCAGCCATGAATCGTATCGAGGTTCCGAGCAGTACTTC. Complete variable domain (other parts from reference TRBV13 and TRBJ2-7): AAGVIQSPRHLIKEKRETATLKCYPIPRHDTVYWYQQGPGQDPQFLISFYEKMQSDKGSIPDRFSAQQFSDYHSELNMSSLELGDSALYFCASSHESYRGSEQYFGPGTRLTVT.

Note on this clonotype: This clone may be a read error of a much larger clone one base away. CDR3 sequence reads: CSGDERADTQYF. CDR3 coding DNA: TGCAGCGGTGATGAAAGAGCAGATACGCAGTATTTT. This rearrangement joins TRBV29-1 to TRBJ2-3; D call uncertain. Germline assignment: CDR1 SQVTM and CDR2 ANQGSEA. Trimming left V 7 bases short and J 4 bases short, with 12 bases between. The CDR3 sequence is 12 residues long.

This clonotype has a count of ten or more. The rearrangement joins TRBV4-1 to TRBJ1-5; 9 positions agree with TRBD1. The CDR3 sequence is 15 residues long. Per germline, CDR1 MGHRA and CDR2 YSYEKL. The V segment lost 1 base and the J segment 6 bases; nucleotides outside the gene matches: 4. This CDR3 reads CASSQGTGEGQPQHF. The CDR3 DNA follows: TGCGCCAGCAGCCAAGGGACAGGGGAGGGTCAGCCCCAGCATTTT.

There are many counts of this clonotype. The chain carries TRBV2 and TRBJ1-6, with D maybe TRBD1 (5 bases). V was cut by 3 bases and J by 7 bases, with 13 bases left in between. There are 15 residues in the CDR3. The V gene's germline CDR1 is SNHLY and CDR2 FYNNEI. CDR3 sequence reads: CASSEQGSMNSPLHF. For the CDR3, the DNA is TGTGCCAGCAGTGAGCAGGGTAGTATGAATTCACCCCTCCACTTT. The full variable domain, completed using reference TRBV2 and TRBJ1-6, is EPEVTQTPSHQVTQMGQEVILRCVPISNHLYFYWYRQILGQKVEFLVSFYNNEISEKSEIFDDQFSVERPDGSNFTLKIRSTKLEDSAMYFCASSEQGSMNSPLHFGNGTRLTVT.

This clonotype was observed many times. The chain uses TRBV12-3 or TRBV12-4 and TRBJ2-2, with D possibly TRBD1 on 5 matching bases. This CDR3 has 14 residues. V lost 3 bases to trimming and J lost 3 bases, with 8 bases between them. CDR3 residues: CASSFQGHTGELFF. Here the CDR3 DNA reads TGTGCCAGCAGTTTTCAGGGCCACACCGGGGAGCTGTTTTTT.

Many counts were recorded for this clonotype. The chain employs TRBV7-9 and TRBJ1-2; D call uncertain. Trimming took 5 bases from V and 1 from J, leaving 17 bases between them. Germline V CDR1 and CDR2: SEHNR, FQNEAQ (reference sequence). This CDR3 comprises 16 residues. As DNA, the CDR3 is TGTGCCAGCAGCCACCCTCGGGCAGGCGGTAACTATGGCTACACCTTC. Its translation is CASSHPRAGGNYGYTF.

This clonotype was detected only a few times. The chain joins TRBV29-1 to TRBJ1-1, with no clear D. V was shortened by 5 bases and J by 2 bases, with 12 bases between the two germline ends. There are 13 residues in the CDR3. The germline V gene encodes CDR1 SQVTM and CDR2 ANQGSEA. The CDR3 here is CSVRRQDNTEAFF. The DNA for the CDR3 is TGCAGCGTTAGGCGGCAGGACAACACTGAAGCTTTCTTT.

This clonotype was observed at least ten times. V gene TRBV28 combines with J gene TRBJ1-5; 7 bases are shared with TRBD1. Germline CDR1 and CDR2: MDHEN and SYDVKM. This CDR3 has 14 amino acids. Trimming removed 6 bases from V and 1 base from J; junction bases left unmatched: 3. The DNA for the CDR3 is TGTGCCAGCAGAACAGGGGACAGCAATCAGCCCCAGCATTTT. Its protein product is CASRTGDSNQPQHF.

This clonotype was picked up many times. This chain links TRBV20-1 with TRBJ1-5; the match to TRBD1 covers 9 bases. The trim removed 6 bases at V and 7 bases at J, leaving 13 bases unmatched. CDR1 and CDR2 (germline): DFQATT, SNEGSKA (reference sequence). The CDR3 consists of 15 residues. CDR3 coding DNA: TGCAGTGCGCAACAGGGGGCTATGTCCGGACAGCCCCAGCATTTT. Its protein is CSAQQGAMSGQPQHF.